One and the same sample provided the 26 T cell receptor beta chains below, sequenced in a study of OX40 agonist ivuxolimab in advanced cancers. Clones were read by immunoSEQ multiplex PCR, and TCRdb kept only the in-frame ones, dropping some. The table includes 48,000 or so clones, about 88% detected once. Sequences were derived from CD4+ or CD8+ T cells sorted from blood, sampled in a trial of the OX40 agonist ivuxolimab. The receptor source for this set is an adult with an advanced solid tumor such as melanoma, head and neck, liver or kidney cancer.

The chain carries TRBV19 and TRBJ2-7; D gene ambiguous. The CDR3 totals 11 residues. V was cut by 5 bases and J by 1 base, with 3 bases left in between. Germline values: CDR1 LNHDA, CDR2 SQIVND (reference sequence). The CDR3 DNA follows: TGTGCCAGTAGTTCTTCCTACGAGCAGTACTTC. It codes for CASSSSYEQYF.

A single count supports this clone. The genes are TRBV5-1 and TRBJ2-2; 7 bases match TRBD1. CDR1 SGHRS and CDR2 YFSETQ come from the germline V gene. After removal of 2 bases from V and 2 bases from J, the junction contained 3 bases not matched to a gene. This CDR3 is built from 15 residues. The CDR3 loop is CASSLDRANTGELFF. The CDR3 DNA is TGCGCCAGCAGCTTAGACAGGGCAAACACCGGGGAGCTGTTTTTT. Drawing the rest from reference TRBV5-1 and TRBJ2-2, the complete variable domain is KAGVTQTPRYLIKTRGQQVTLSCSPISGHRSVSWYQQTPGQGLQFLFEYFSETQRNKGNFPGRFSGRQFSNSRSEMNVSTLELGDSALYLCASSLDRANTGELFFGEGSRLTVL.

In this sample, this clone turned up a few times. The rearrangement uses TRBV4-2 and TRBJ1-5, with 9 nucleotides matching TRBD1. The CDR3 has 15 residues. V dropped 3 bases and J dropped 0; count of bases not matched to a gene: 0. Per the germline V gene, CDR1 is LGHNA and CDR2 is YNFKEQ. CDR3 in amino acids: CASSQDRGSNQPQHF. DNA for the CDR3: TGTGCCAGCAGCCAGGACAGGGGTAGCAATCAGCCCCAGCATTTT.

This sequence joins TRBV5-1 and TRBJ2-1; 7 positions agree with TRBD1. The CDR3 covers 14 residues. CDR1 SGHRS and CDR2 YFSETQ come from the germline V gene. V shed 0 bases and J 8 bases; nucleotides not matched to a gene: 5. The CDR3 nucleotides are TGCGCCAGCAGCTTGGCCGGACAGGAGGATGAGCAGTTCTTC. As protein: CASSLAGQEDEQFF.

This rearrangement joins TRBV7-8 to TRBJ2-3; the match to TRBD2 covers 9 bases. The CDR3 contains 18 residues. Trimming cost V 1 base and J 1 base; bases outside gene matches: 9. In germline, CDR1 is SGHVS, CDR2 FQNEAQ. CDR3 in DNA: TGTGCCAGCAGCTTAGATCCTCTAGCGGGGCAGGGCACAGATACGCAGTATTTT. The encoded protein is CASSLDPLAGQGTDTQYF. Variable domain in full (rest from reference TRBV7-8 and TRBJ2-3): GAGVSQSPRYKVAKRGQDVALRCDPISGHVSLFWYQQALGQGPEFLTYFQNEAQLDKSGLPSDRFFAERPEGSVSTLKIQRTQQEDSAVYLCASSLDPLAGQGTDTQYFGPGTRLTVL.

V is TRBV14 and J is TRBJ2-3; D is unclear. The CDR3 contains 13 residues. V lost 4 bases, J lost 2 bases, and 7 bases lay in between. Germline V CDR1 and CDR2: SGHDN, FVKESK. CDR3 sequence reads: CASSLRPTDTQYF. The CDR3 nucleotides read TGTGCCAGCAGCCTGAGACCCACAGATACGCAGTATTTT.

The chain joins TRBV6-6 to TRBJ1-2; TRBD1 might be the D (5 bases). Germline V lookup: CDR1 MNHNY, CDR2 SVGAGI (reference sequence). The CDR3 covers 16 residues. V lost 3 bases, J lost 1 base, and 15 bases lay in between. This CDR3 is CASSYTGQGNNYGYTF. The CDR3 nucleotides are TGTGCCAGCAGTTATACCGGACAAGGCAATAACTATGGCTACACCTTC.

V is TRBV7-9 and J is TRBJ2-7; possibly TRBD1 or TRBD2 for D (5 bases each). CDR1 and CDR2 from the germline V gene are SEHNR and FQNEAQ (reference sequence). The V and J ends lost 5 bases and 0 bases respectively, with 17 bases between them. This CDR3 has 16 amino acids. CDR3: CASSPRWGSGSYEQYF. The CDR3, as DNA: TGTGCCAGCAGCCCGAGATGGGGGAGCGGCTCCTACGAGCAGTACTTC.

The chain combines TRBV5-1 with TRBJ2-1; tentative D call: TRBD2 (5 bases). CDR1 and CDR2 (germline): SGHRS, YFSETQ. The CDR3 loop spans 14 amino acids. V dropped 0 bases and J dropped 4 bases, with 8 bases sitting between them. The CDR3 protein is CASSLVGEYNEQFF. For the CDR3, the DNA is TGCGCCAGCAGCTTGGTCGGGGAATACAATGAGCAGTTCTTC.

The chain joins TRBV12-1 to TRBJ2-5; the table assigns TRBD2, which was not confirmed against the DNA. TRBV12-1 is labeled a pseudogene. This CDR3 spans 14 amino acids. This CDR3 reads CASSSEVAQETQYF. In nucleotides, the CDR3 is TGTGCCAGCAGCTCCGAGGTTGCCCAAGAGACCCAGTACTTC.

The chain is built from TRBV5-1 and TRBJ2-5; no definite D call. This CDR3 has 11 residues. Germline V gives CDR1 SGHRS, CDR2 YFSETQ. Deletions cut 4 bases from V and 2 bases from J, with 3 bases between. As DNA, the CDR3 is TGCGCCAGCAGCGCACAAGAGACCCAGTACTTC. The encoded protein is CASSAQETQYF. Combining the CDR3 with reference TRBV5-1 and TRBJ2-5 gives the whole variable domain KAGVTQTPRYLIKTRGQQVTLSCSPISGHRSVSWYQQTPGQGLQFLFEYFSETQRNKGNFPGRFSGRQFSNSRSEMNVSTLELGDSALYLCASSAQETQYFGPGTRLLVL.

This clone was picked up one time. J is TRBJ1-1 and V is TRBV7-2; 8 bases match TRBD1. This CDR3 contains 14 residues. The V segment lost 6 bases and the J segment 4 bases; nucleotides outside the gene matches: 7. CDR1 is SGHTA, CDR2 FQGNSA, per germline. This CDR3 is CASSPYDRGTEAFF. CDR3 DNA: TGTGCCAGCAGTCCCTATGACAGGGGCACTGAAGCTTTCTTT.

The CDR3 DNA reads as TGTGCCAGCAGATACTTGACTGCTTCCTACGAGCAGTACTTC. It yields the protein CASRYLTASYEQYF. The J gene is TRBJ2-7, the V gene TRBV6-1; D unresolved. Germline CDR1 reads MNHNS; CDR2 reads SASEGT. This CDR3 has 14 amino acids. V gave up 6 bases and J gave up 1 base, with 13 bases separating them.

This chain connects TRBV9 to TRBJ1-5; D perhaps matches TRBD1 (5 bases). The germline CDR1 and CDR2 sequences are SGDLS and YYNGEE. Trimming removed 3 bases from V and 5 bases from J, with 9 bases in between. CDR3 size: 13 residues. The CDR3 DNA is TGTGCCAGCAGCGCAGGGATGGATCAGCCCCAGCATTTT. As protein: CASSAGMDQPQHF.

The rearrangement uses TRBV2 and TRBJ1-2, with D maybe TRBD1 (6 bases). The CDR3 has 13 amino acids. The germline gives CDR1 SNHLY, CDR2 FYNNEI. Trimming removed 6 bases from V and 6 bases from J, with 14 bases in between. For the CDR3, the DNA is TGTGCCAGCAGCGCCACAGGGTCCCATGGCTACACCTTC. It specifies CASSATGSHGYTF.

This clone was seen more than once but under ten times. This chain's CDR3 is CASSIGNRGDGYTF. The CDR3, as DNA: TGTGCCAGTAGTATTGGTAACAGGGGGGATGGCTACACCTTC. The chain couples TRBV19 to TRBJ1-2; TRBD1 agrees at 8 bases. CDR1 and CDR2 from the germline V gene are LNHDA and SQIVND (reference sequence). The CDR3 extends over 14 amino acids. The J segment lost 6 bases and the V segment lost 3 bases, leaving 6 bases of the junction unmatched.

The J gene is TRBJ1-1, the V gene TRBV11-2; no clear D. CDR3 size: 12 residues. The V end lost 3 bases, the J end lost 1 base, and 3 bases lay between the germline ends. The germline gives CDR1 SGHAT, CDR2 FQNNGV. CDR3 coding DNA: TGTGCCAGCAGCTTTGGGAACACTGAAGCTTTCTTT. Its protein product is CASSFGNTEAFF.

This clone came up a few times. J is TRBJ2-5 and V is TRBV5-4; D may be TRBD2 (5 bases). Germline V gives CDR1 SGHNT, CDR2 YYREEE (reference sequence). There are 14 residues in the CDR3. The germline V and J ends were trimmed by 4 bases and 3 bases, with 13 bases remaining between them. Here the CDR3 reads CASSGRTGKETQYF. Here the CDR3 DNA reads TGTGCCAGCAGCGGCAGGACGGGGAAAGAGACCCAGTACTTC.

This clone occurred a few times. This sequence joins TRBV7-9 and TRBJ1-1; a possible D gene is TRBD1 (5 bases). Germline V gene data show CDR1 as SEHNR and CDR2 as FQNEAQ (reference sequence). V was clipped by 10 bases and J by 1 base, with 16 bases between them. The CDR3 is 14 residues long. Here the CDR3 DNA reads TGTGCCACCTCGGGGGGGTTTTCGAACACTGAAGCTTTCTTT. Translated, it gives CATSGGFSNTEAFF. Looking up the rest from reference TRBV7-9 and TRBJ1-1 gives the full variable domain: DTGVSQNPRHKITKRGQNVTFRCDPISEHNRLYWYRQTLGQGPEFLTYFQNEAQLEKSRLLSDRFSAERPKGSFSTLEIQRTEQGDSAMYLCATSGGFSNTEAFFGQGTRLTVV.

This clone was seen once. The V call is TRBV10-3, the J call TRBJ1-4; no definite D call. Looked up from germline, CDR1 is ENHRY and CDR2 is SYGVKD. The CDR3 length is 13 residues. Trimming took 5 bases from V and 0 from J, leaving 4 bases between them. The CDR3 spells CAISRATNEKLFF. The CDR3 DNA is TGTGCCATCAGTCGAGCAACTAATGAAAAACTGTTTTTT.

The gene calls are TRBV7-2 and TRBJ2-7; D remains unclear. The CDR3 extends over 15 amino acids. Deletions cut 4 bases from V and 9 bases from J, with 22 bases between. CDR1 and CDR2 (germline): SGHTA, FQGNSA. In DNA, the CDR3 is TGTGCCAGCAGCTCCGTATCGACCCAATCTACGACGCAGTACTTC. Translation gives CASSSVSTQSTTQYF.

The chain uses TRBV6-5 and TRBJ2-5; D is perhaps TRBD1 (5 bases). The J call is in doubt because the DNA end fits TRBJ2-7 better. CDR1 MNHEY and CDR2 SVGAGI come from the germline V gene. The CDR3 is 13 amino acids. CDR3 loop: CASSQGLDYEQYF. The DNA for the CDR3 is TGTGCCAGCAGTCAGGGTTTAGATTACGAGCAGTACTTC.

On this clone itself: The sample contains more than one DNA sequence encoding this CDR3. This sequence joins TRBV7-2 and TRBJ1-2; 7 nucleotides agree with TRBD1. V was clipped by 1 base and J by 8 bases; unmatched bases: 1. The CDR3 totals 12 residues. Per the germline V gene, CDR1 is SGHTA and CDR2 is FQGNSA. Here the CDR3 reads CASSLGGGGYTF. The CDR3 bases are TGTGCCAGCAGCTTAGGAGGGGGCGGCTACACCTTC.

The gene calls are TRBV4-3 and TRBJ2-7, with TRBD1 as a possible D gene (5 bases). From germline, CDR1 is LGHNA and CDR2 YSLEER. The CDR3 contains 16 residues. Trimming stripped 0 bases from V and 3 bases from J, with 15 bases between. The CDR3 coding sequence is TGCGCCAGCAGCCAAGATCGGCAGGGCCCCTACTACGAGCAGTACTTC. It translates to CASSQDRQGPYYEQYF.

This chain uses TRBV9 with TRBJ1-1; no definite D call. V dropped 4 bases and J dropped 3 bases, with 13 bases sitting between them. The CDR3 spans 14 residues. The V gene's germline CDR1 is SGDLS and CDR2 YYNGEE. CDR3 coding DNA: TGTGCCAGCAGCCCAAACATTGGGGACACTGAAGCTTTCTTT. It yields the protein CASSPNIGDTEAFF. The full variable domain, completed using reference TRBV9 and TRBJ1-1, is DSGVTQTPKHLITATGQRVTLRCSPRSGDLSVYWYQQSLDQGLQFLIQYYNGEERAKGNILERFSAQQFPDLHSELNLSSLELGDSALYFCASSPNIGDTEAFFGQGTRLTVV.

V usage is TRBV5-6 and J usage is TRBJ2-1; the match to TRBD1 covers 8 bases. The ends lost 4 bases at V and 0 bases at J; junction bases unmatched: 6. Germline V gene sequence: CDR1 SGHDT, CDR2 YYEEEE. The CDR3 totals 16 residues. CDR3 nucleotide sequence: TGTGCCAGCAGCCGCGACAGGGGTTTCTCCTACAATGAGCAGTTCTTC. Translation gives CASSRDRGFSYNEQFF.